Only one count was recorded for the clone carrying this T cell receptor (beta chain). The data were obtained in a study of shared T cell receptors in the human thymus. Some clones are missing from TCRdb's copy, which holds only in-frame ones; the method was immunoSEQ multiplex PCR. The sample carries hundreds of thousands of clones, 80% to 90% recorded once. The CDR3 has 16 residues. Germline values: CDR1 MDHEN, CDR2 SYDVKM. Trimming removed 3 bases from V and 0 bases from J; junction bases left unmatched: 5. These data are also associated with another study on human thymus T cells. In that study: Resections removed during corrective heart surgery provided the thymus tissue used. Repertoires from thymus and blood appeared to show biased V and J gene usage. Thymic repertoires from unrelated individuals overlapped highly, related research reported.

The sequencing sample was made of thymocytes. The rearrangement joins TRBV28 to TRBJ2-1; 7 bases agree with TRBD1. The source of this sequence is a boy less than two years old with a congenital heart defect. This CDR3 reads CASSFGTDSSYNEQFF. DNA for the CDR3: TGTGCCAGCAGTTTTGGGACAGATAGCTCCTACAATGAGCAGTTCTTC.